The T cell receptor beta chain under discussion was sequenced for a study of CD8 T cells in Susac syndrome. In the case of this clonotype: Antigen: not known.

CD8+ and CD4+ T cells circulating in blood were sequenced for TCR beta. The TEMRA cells underwent FACS enrichment, while the CD8+ and CD4+ T cells underwent negative isolation. Study-wide findings and caveats: The TCR sequencing and HLA analysis in the study involved a relatively small number of individuals, as the study acknowledged.

Germline CDR1 is GTSNPN and CDR2 is SVGIG (reference sequence). V was trimmed by 4 bases and J by 2 bases, leaving 15 bases between them. The CDR3 consists of 14 residues. Random hexamers were used to reverse transcribe the RNA input (roughly 0.5 to 1 ug). A multiplex approach, immunoSEQ multiplex PCR, amplified TCR beta CDR3 across 54 Vbeta and 13 Jbeta. TCRdb used MiXCR to reprocess the immunoSEQ multiplex PCR reads, holding one entry per CDR3 protein. The data hold a few hundred thousand distinct CDR3 sequences, with 95% observed a single time. The sequence was obtained from a human donor with multiple sclerosis. The rearrangement joins TRBV30 to TRBJ2-7; TRBD1 or TRBD2 may be the D gene (6 bases each). Sample: CD4+ T cells from PBMCs. The CDR3 sequence: CAWTSEGVAYEQYF. The CDR3 DNA sequence: TGTGCCTGGACTTCGGAGGGGGTTGCCTACGAGCAGTACTTC. Full variable domain (outside the CDR3, taken from reference TRBV30 and TRBJ2-7): SQTIHQWPATLVQPVGSPLSLECTVEGTSNPNLYWYRQAAGRGLQLLFYSVGIGQISSEVPQNLSASRPQDRQFILSSKKLLLSDSGFYLCAWTSEGVAYEQYFGPGTRLTVT.